This is a list of T cell receptor beta chains from one sample in a study of early T cells in non-severe SARS-CoV-2 infection. Each CDR3 protein gets one entry after TCRdb re-called the 5' RACE reads with MiXCR. The sample has tens of thousands of distinct CDR3 sequences, more than 4.5% seen once. Sequencing used whole blood. The source of these receptors is an adult who was a healthcare worker with PCR-confirmed SARS-CoV-2 infection or an uninfected control (not recorded which). Each CDR3 is given with its conserved first and last residue. The order of the fields is CDR3 DNA, CDR3 protein, J gene, D gene, clone size, V gene. D genes are given only for firm matches. The size of a clone is reported for some rows only, either as once, few or many, or as a class for expanded clones.

TGTGCCACCAGTGATTACAGGGCTGGGGCCAACGTCCTGACTTTC	CATSDYRAGANVLTF	TRBJ2-6	-	many	TRBV24-1
TGTGCCAGCAGCCCCATGACTAGCGGGAAGGGCAATGAGCAGTTCTTC	CASSPMTSGKGNEQFF	TRBJ2-1	TRBD2	medium-sized	TRBV6-4
TGTGCCAGCAGTACTTCAGCGCCAACTAATGAAAAACTGTTTTTT	CASSTSAPTNEKLFF	TRBJ1-4	-	many	TRBV6-2/TRBV6-3
TGTGCCAGCAGTTTATCGTGGGGAAATTCACCCCTCCACTTT	CASSLSWGNSPLHF	TRBJ1-6	-	many	TRBV27
TGCAGTGCTAGAGATTCTCAATACAGGAACTATGGCTACACCTTC	CSARDSQYRNYGYTF	TRBJ1-2	-	medium-sized	TRBV20-1
TGTGCCAGCAGTTTGTACAGGGTAGATTCACCCCTCCACTTT	CASSLYRVDSPLHF	TRBJ1-6	-	-	TRBV12-3/TRBV12-4
TGTGCCAGCAGTCCCCAAACAGCCCGGAGGGCCCTTCTACCGTCTTACGAGCAGTACTTC	CASSPQTARRALLPSYEQYF	TRBJ2-7	-	-	TRBV27
TGCAGCGTTGAAGGCGACGGCATTCCCGAGCAGTACTTC	CSVEGDGIPEQYF	TRBJ2-7	-	many	TRBV29-1
TGTGCCAGCAGCTTAGGGAGGCCGGGACTAGTGTACAATGAGCAGTTCTTC	CASSLGRPGLVYNEQFF	TRBJ2-1	TRBD2	-	TRBV7-2
TGTGCCAGCAGCTTCCGGGACAGGGTTACTGAAGCTTTCTTT	CASSFRDRVTEAFF	TRBJ1-1	TRBD1	many	TRBV3-1
TGCGCCAGCAGCCAAAACCAAGAGACCCAGTACTTC	CASSQNQETQYF	TRBJ2-5	-	-	TRBV4-1
TGTGCCAGCAGCTTAGAGGGGACAGGGGTCCACAATGAGCAGTTCTTC	CASSLEGTGVHNEQFF	TRBJ2-1	TRBD1	-	TRBV11-2
TGTGCCAGCAGCCTAAAGCCAAACACTGAAGCTTTCTTT	CASSLKPNTEAFF	TRBJ1-1	-	few	TRBV6-6
TGTGCCAGCAGCCGATCGCAACAGGGGGCGGGCAATGAGCAGTTCTTC	CASSRSQQGAGNEQFF	TRBJ2-1	TRBD1	many	TRBV3-1
TGTGCCACCAGTAGCGGCAGTTTCACAGATACGCAGTATTTT	CATSSGSFTDTQYF	TRBJ2-3	-	many	TRBV24-1
TGCAGTGCCGCACGCGGGGGCCCTGAAGCTTTCTTT	CSAARGGPEAFF	TRBJ1-1	-	many	TRBV20-1
TGTGCCAGCAGCTGGGGAGCTGGGGAGCAGTACTTC	CASSWGAGEQYF	TRBJ2-7	-	medium-sized	TRBV11-2
TGCAGTGCTAGAGACCCTCTGAACAGGAACACTGAAGCTTTCTTT	CSARDPLNRNTEAFF	TRBJ1-1	-	-	TRBV20-1
TGTGCCTGGACTAGGGAAAACTATGGCTACACCTTC	CAWTRENYGYTF	TRBJ1-2	-	many	TRBV30
TGCGCCAGCAGTGAGTCACTAGCGGGAGGTTACTACGAGCAGTACTTC	CASSESLAGGYYEQYF	TRBJ2-7	TRBD2	many	TRBV10-2
TGTGCCAGCAGCCCTAACGCGGGGGGAACCTACGAGCAGTACTTC	CASSPNAGGTYEQYF	TRBJ2-7	TRBD2	many	TRBV11-2
TGTGCCAGCAGCCAGCGGGGGGCGCCGCCTAGGACCTTC	CASSQRGAPPRTF	TRBJ1-2	-	many	TRBV11-2
TGTGCCAGCAGCTACGATAGCGGGAGCTTGAACGAGCAGTACTTC	CASSYDSGSLNEQYF	TRBJ2-7	TRBD2	many	TRBV7-3
TGTGCCAGCAGCAGAAGGCTAGACACCGGGGAGCTGTTTTTT	CASSRRLDTGELFF	TRBJ2-2	-	many	TRBV5-8
TGTGCCAGCAGCCGACAGGACACTAACACTGAAGCTTTCTTT	CASSRQDTNTEAFF	TRBJ1-1	-	many	TRBV5-5
TGTGCCAGCAGCTTGGATATACTAGCGGGGGGCCGGTCGCTTGAGACCCAGTACTTC	CASSLDILAGGRSLETQYF	TRBJ2-5	TRBD2	many	TRBV5-6
TGCAGTGCTAGAGGGGCCAGCGACGGGGAGACCCAGTACTTC	CSARGASDGETQYF	TRBJ2-5	-	many	TRBV20-1
TGTGCCAGCAGCCTAGGGGGCTGGGACACTGAAGCTTTCTTT	CASSLGGWDTEAFF	TRBJ1-1	TRBD1	-	TRBV13
TGTGCCAGCAGCGTAATAAGCTCCTACAATGAGCAGTTCTTC	CASSVISSYNEQFF	TRBJ2-1	-	-	TRBV7-8
TGTGCCAGCAGTTATCCTGCGTTTATAGGGGCTGGAACTGAAGCTTTCTTT	CASSYPAFIGAGTEAFF	TRBJ1-1	-	many	TRBV6-2/TRBV6-3
TGTGCCAGCATCCGGGGGGTAGCGGGGGCCTACGAGCAGTACTTC	CASIRGVAGAYEQYF	TRBJ2-7	TRBD2	many	TRBV6-5
TGTGCCAGCAGTTACACAGGGTGGAATGAGCAGTTCTTC	CASSYTGWNEQFF	TRBJ2-1	-	many	TRBV27
TGTGCCACCAGTGAAATTAGACCCAACAGCGGGAGCTGGGGTGAGCAGTTCTTC	CATSEIRPNSGSWGEQFF	TRBJ2-1	TRBD2	many	TRBV24-1